This entry lists 17 T cell receptor beta chains sequenced from one sample in a study of T cells in Graves' hyperthyroidism and ophthalmopathy (dated by TCRdb to between 2019 and 2020). Receptors were amplified or captured by multiplex PCR. Sequencing used an Illumina HiSeq 2000. Amplification of TCR beta CDR3 regions was carried out from RNA transcripts. For the first round of RT-PCR on the TCR CDR3, the HTBI primer set was used together with the Qiagen OneStep RT-PCR kit. TCRdb reran the public reads through fastp at Q25 and MiXCR, keeping productive beta chains. Each CDR3 protein gets just one entry, which takes the most common genes and DNA from the rows behind it. The sample includes under 700,000 distinct CDR3 sequences, with 46% observed a single time. 8.2% of the sample is taken by the ten largest. Sequencing was performed on peripheral blood or thyroid tissue (not recorded which). These receptors all come from a woman in her late teens or twenties with Graves' hyperthyroidism. Donor details come from another sample of the same person, matched by shared clones.

This clonotype appeared once. J is TRBJ1-5 and V is TRBV7-6; 7 bases align to TRBD1. This CDR3 contains 11 residues. The germline gives CDR1 SGHVS, CDR2 FNYEAQ. In DNA, the CDR3 is TGTGCTAGTCAGGGGGAACAGCCCCAGCATTTT. This translates into CASQGEQPQHF.

This clonotype was seen many times. This CDR3 is CATSRDLGTSYEQYF. The CDR3 region has the DNA TGTGCCACCAGCAGAGATTTAGGGACGAGCTACGAGCAGTACTTC. The chain links TRBV15 to TRBJ2-7; D possibly matches TRBD1 or TRBD2 (5 bases each). This CDR3 comprises 15 residues. CDR1 is LNHNV and CDR2 is YYDKDF in the germline V gene (reference sequence). V lost 0 bases and J 3 bases, leaving 12 bases between the germline ends.

The chain links TRBV20-1 to TRBJ1-5; D remains unclear. Trimming cost V 1 base and J 7 bases, with 8 bases left between them. CDR3 length: 12 residues. CDR1 is DFQATT and CDR2 is SNEGSKA in the germline V gene (reference sequence). The CDR3 nucleotides are TGCAGTGCTAGAGGTGGGAAGCAGCCCCAGCATTTT. Translation gives CSARGGKQPQHF.

The chain uses TRBV29-1 and TRBJ1-2; no definite D call. The CDR3 contains 11 residues. Trimming took 7 bases from V and 7 from J, leaving 13 bases between them. From germline, CDR1 is SQVTM and CDR2 ANQGSEA. CDR3 coding DNA: TGCAGCGGGGGTGGGTTCCTTGGCTACACCTTC. Translated, it gives CSGGGFLGYTF.

This chain links TRBV29-1 with TRBJ2-7, with D maybe TRBD2 (6 bases). CDR1 and CDR2 from the germline V gene are SQVTM and ANQGSEA. This CDR3 has 14 amino acids. The CDR3 region has the DNA TGCAGTGCTAGAGGAGGGGCAGGGCTCAACGAGCAGTACTTC. Translation: CSARGGAGLNEQYF.

This clonotype was seen more than once but under ten times. The CDR3 sequence: CASRTDAIQETQYF. The CDR3 DNA follows: TGTGCCAGCAGAACGGACGCGATCCAAGAGACCCAGTACTTC. The rearrangement links TRBV15 to TRBJ2-5; no reliable D call. Trimming cost V 10 bases and J 1 base, with 16 bases left between them. This CDR3 spans 14 amino acids. Germline V gene data show CDR1 as LNHNV and CDR2 as YYDKDF (reference sequence).

The J gene is TRBJ1-5, the V gene TRBV2, with 7 nucleotides matching TRBD1. Trimming took 5 bases from V and 6 from J; bases not matched to a gene: 7. The length of the CDR3 is 14 residues. From germline, CDR1 is SNHLY and CDR2 FYNNEI. This CDR3 is CASSLSRGSQPQHF. In DNA, the CDR3 is TGTGCCAGCAGTTTAAGCAGGGGGAGTCAGCCCCAGCATTTT.

J is TRBJ2-5 and V is TRBV14; 7 bases are a match to TRBD2. Germline V gene data show CDR1 as SGHDN and CDR2 as FVKESK. There are 14 residues in the CDR3. V shed 8 bases, J shed 5 bases, and the junction held 11 bases outside the gene matches. Written as DNA, the CDR3 is TGTGCCAGCTCACCACCGGCTAGCGGCGAGACCCAGTACTTC. It specifies CASSPPASGETQYF.

Points on this clonotype: This may arise from a read error, as a much more abundant clone is one base away. This rearrangement joins TRBV11-2 to TRBJ2-5; D gene uncertain. This CDR3 has 14 amino acids. From germline, CDR1 is SGHAT and CDR2 FQNNGV. This CDR3 is CPSSLERIEETQYF. The CDR3 coding sequence is TGTCCCAGCAGCTTAGAACGGATCGAAGAGACCCAGTACTTC.

The chain is built from TRBV7-9 and TRBJ1-3; D unresolved. The CDR3 contains 14 residues. Deletions cut 5 bases from V and 10 bases from J, with 18 bases between. Germline V CDR1 and CDR2: SEHNR, FQNEAQ (reference sequence). Here the CDR3 reads CASSQIIDGETIYF. The CDR3 nucleotides are TGTGCCAGCAGCCAGATCATCGACGGAGAGACCATATATTTT.

The chain links TRBV25-1 to TRBJ2-6; D is unresolved. The germline gives CDR1 MGHDK, CDR2 SYGVNS. V shed 5 bases and J shed 3 bases, with 8 bases lying between them. The length of the CDR3 is 14 residues. The CDR3 region is CASSPGFGANVLTF. The CDR3 DNA follows: TGTGCCAGCAGTCCGGGCTTTGGGGCCAACGTCCTGACTTTC.

The chain uses TRBV29-1 and TRBJ1-1; no clear D. Germline CDR1 SQVTM, CDR2 ANQGSEA. This CDR3 is built from 10 residues. The CDR3 protein is CSVPNTEAFF. The CDR3 coding sequence is TGCAGTGTCCCGAACACTGAAGCTTTCTTT.

The chain has TRBV29-1 and TRBJ1-1; 7 nucleotides match TRBD1. Germline V gene lookup returns CDR1 SQVTM and CDR2 ANQGSEA. The CDR3 sequence is 12 residues long. V shed 5 bases, J shed 3 bases, and the junction held 3 bases outside the gene matches. CDR3 in DNA: TGCAGCGTTTGGACAGGCTACACTGAAGCTTTCTTT. It is translated as CSVWTGYTEAFF.

J is TRBJ2-7 and V is TRBV7-8; TRBD2 aligns across 8 bases. CDR1 and CDR2 (germline): SGHVS, FQNEAQ. The CDR3 sequence is 13 residues long. After removal of 4 bases from V and 3 bases from J, the junction contained 2 bases not matched to a gene. The CDR3 region has the DNA TGTGCCAGCAGCTGGGGGACTAGCTACGAGCAGTACTTC. Translated: CASSWGTSYEQYF. The complete variable domain, with remaining parts taken from reference TRBV7-8 and TRBJ2-7, reads GAGVSQSPRYKVAKRGQDVALRCDPISGHVSLFWYQQALGQGPEFLTYFQNEAQLDKSGLPSDRFFAERPEGSVSTLKIQRTQQEDSAVYLCASSWGTSYEQYFGPGTRLTVT.

This clonotype was detected many times. The chain uses TRBV29-1 and TRBJ2-7, with TRBD1 matching 9 bases. The V segment lost 6 bases and the J segment 4 bases; nucleotides outside the gene matches: 10. The CDR3 extends over 14 amino acids. The germline V gene has CDR1 SQVTM and CDR2 ANQGSEA. CDR3 in DNA: TGCAGCGTAGAATGGGGACAGGGCGGTTACGAGCAGTACTTC. Protein product: CSVEWGQGGYEQYF.

The chain uses TRBV15 and TRBJ2-7, with 9 bases aligning to TRBD1. The CDR3 extends over 16 amino acids. V trimming: 3 bases; J trimming: 5 bases; junction bases outside the gene matches: 11. CDR1 is LNHNV and CDR2 is YYDKDF in the germline V gene (reference sequence). The CDR3 loop is CATSSLVGDRADEQYF. In DNA form, the CDR3 reads TGTGCCACCAGCAGCTTAGTAGGGGACAGGGCGGACGAGCAGTACTTC.

This clonotype was seen many times. The chain is built from TRBV24-1 and TRBJ2-7; D is possibly TRBD2 (5 bases). V was shortened by 4 bases and J by 0 bases, with 6 bases between the two germline ends. CDR1 and CDR2 (germline): KGHDR, SFDVKD. The length of the CDR3 is 13 residues. DNA for the CDR3: TGTGCCACCAGTGAGGGGAGCTCCTACGAGCAGTACTTC. Its protein product is CATSEGSSYEQYF.